The 22 T cell receptor beta chains in this list originate from one sample, sequenced in a study of shared clonotypes between healthy human individuals (dated by TCRdb to the early 2020s). The library was prepared using the immunoSEQ multiplex PCR assay. Here the immuneACCESS table is served through TCRdb, limited to in-frame sequences with V and J called. Missing clones are a known gap in these copies; in checked studies unresolved V genes cover under half, and the rest lacks a known reason. Within this sample are about 190,000 clones, with approximately 61% of them counted one time only. The top ten clones comprise about 9.4% of the sample. Material: memory CD4+ T cells sorted from blood. The intended sense of this specimen's cell subset or site label: CD45RA-negative fraction. These receptors were collected from a young man in good health.

V is TRBV5-1 and J is TRBJ2-3; D perhaps matches TRBD1 (6 bases). The CDR3 contains 15 residues. Germline lookup yields CDR1 SGHRS and CDR2 YFSETQ. V was shortened by 4 bases and J by 1 base, with 13 bases between the two germline ends. The CDR3: CASSTVAGGTDTQYF. The CDR3 bases are TGCGCCAGCAGCACGGTGGCAGGGGGCACAGATACGCAGTATTTT.

The J gene is TRBJ2-2, the V gene TRBV2, with D maybe TRBD2 (5 bases). CDR1 SNHLY and CDR2 FYNNEI come from the germline V gene. The CDR3 covers 14 residues. With 7 bases removed from V and 1 base from J, the gap between germline ends came to 10 bases. CDR3 sequence: CASTRDENTGELFF. CDR3 nucleotide sequence: TGTGCCAGCACCCGGGATGAGAACACCGGGGAGCTGTTTTTT.

The chain recombines TRBV7-9 with TRBJ2-3, with 8 bases that match TRBD2. V lost 1 base and J lost 3; bases outside the gene matches: 6. This CDR3 is 16 amino acids long. CDR1 is SEHNR and CDR2 is FQNEAQ in the germline V gene (reference sequence). The CDR3 bases are TGTGCCAGCAGCTTAGGAGCTACTAGCGGTACAGATACGCAGTATTTT. It encodes CASSLGATSGTDTQYF.

The genes are TRBV28 and TRBJ1-2, with TRBD1 matching over 9 bases. Per germline, CDR1 MDHEN and CDR2 SYDVKM. V was clipped by 6 bases and J by 6 bases; unmatched bases: 14. The CDR3 has 16 residues. CDR3 in DNA: TGTGCCAGCAGCTTTCTAACTCCGGGACAGGGAAATGGCTACACCTTC. This gives the protein CASSFLTPGQGNGYTF.

The chain is built from TRBV18 and TRBJ1-5; D unresolved. The germline V and J ends were trimmed by 3 bases and 5 bases, with 8 bases remaining between them. This CDR3 comprises 13 residues. Per the germline V gene, CDR1 is KGHSH and CDR2 is LQKENI. In DNA, the CDR3 is TGTGCCAGCTCACCTCTCTTAGATCAGCCCCAGCATTTT. This gives the protein CASSPLLDQPQHF.

The gene calls are TRBV29-1 and TRBJ1-2; weak D call: TRBD1 (6 bases). The CDR3 extends over 13 amino acids. The germline V gene has CDR1 SQVTM and CDR2 ANQGSEA. The germline V and J ends were trimmed by 3 bases and 8 bases, with 16 bases remaining between them. For the CDR3, the DNA is TGCAGCGTTGAGAACACAGGGTGGAGAGGCTACACCTTC. Protein sequence: CSVENTGWRGYTF.

V gene TRBV27 combines with J gene TRBJ2-3, with D possibly matching TRBD2 (6 bases). From germline, CDR1 is MNHEY and CDR2 SMNVEV (reference sequence). V lost 9 bases and J 2 bases, leaving 15 bases between the germline ends. This CDR3 has 14 amino acids. This CDR3 reads CASRSGPHTDTQYF. The CDR3 DNA sequence: TGTGCCAGTAGAAGCGGGCCCCACACAGATACGCAGTATTTT.

This clone was seen only a few times. V usage is TRBV25-1 and J usage is TRBJ2-5; a possible D gene is TRBD1 (5 bases). The length of the CDR3 is 12 residues. The V end lost 8 bases, the J end lost 10 bases, and 17 bases lay between the germline ends. CDR1 and CDR2 from the germline V gene are MGHDK and SYGVNS. CDR3 residues: CASASQVVGQYF. In DNA form, the CDR3 reads TGTGCCAGCGCTTCACAGGTTGTCGGCCAGTACTTC.

J is TRBJ2-7 and V is TRBV5-1; D uncertain. The CDR3 length is 12 residues. V dropped 1 base and J dropped 3 bases, with 5 bases sitting between them. The V gene's germline CDR1 is SGHRS and CDR2 YFSETQ. The CDR3 here is CASSLNRYEQYF. CDR3 DNA sequence: TGCGCCAGCAGCTTGAATCGCTACGAGCAGTACTTC.

This clone was observed a few times. The same CDR3 also results from other DNA sequences found in this sample. This rearrangement joins TRBV18 to TRBJ2-1; a possible D gene is TRBD1 (6 bases). V lost 3 bases, J lost 0 bases, and 12 bases lay in between. The CDR3 length is 16 residues. Germline CDR1 KGHSH, CDR2 LQKENI. The CDR3 DNA sequence: TGTGCCAGCTCACCGAACAGGGCTAGCTCCTACAATGAGCAGTTCTTC. Protein sequence: CASSPNRASSYNEQFF.

The chain recombines TRBV2 with TRBJ2-1; 12 positions match TRBD2. This CDR3 has 17 amino acids. Germline CDR1 reads SNHLY; CDR2 reads FYNNEI. The J segment lost 9 bases and the V segment lost 4 bases, leaving 13 bases of the junction unmatched. As DNA, the CDR3 is TGTGCCAGCAGTGGAACGGGGCTAGCGGGAGGGGGCGGTGAGCAGTTCTTC. Translation gives CASSGTGLAGGGGEQFF. Complete variable domain (other parts from reference TRBV2 and TRBJ2-1): EPEVTQTPSHQVTQMGQEVILRCVPISNHLYFYWYRQILGQKVEFLVSFYNNEISEKSEIFDDQFSVERPDGSNFTLKIRSTKLEDSAMYFCASSGTGLAGGGGEQFFGPGTRLTVL.

The chain combines TRBV19 with TRBJ2-1; no firm D call. V was clipped by 7 bases and J by 2 bases, with 12 bases between them. This CDR3 contains 14 residues. In germline, CDR1 is LNHDA, CDR2 SQIVND (reference sequence). CDR3 loop: CASNPSRTYNEQFF. CDR3 sequence (DNA): TGTGCCAGTAACCCGTCCAGAACCTACAATGAGCAGTTCTTC. The whole variable domain, filled in from reference TRBV19 and TRBJ2-1, reads DGGITQSPKYLFRKEGQNVTLSCEQNLNHDAMYWYRQDPGQGLRLIYYSQIVNDFQKGDIAEGYSVSREKKESFPLTVTSAQKNPTAFYLCASNPSRTYNEQFFGPGTRLTVL.

The J gene is TRBJ2-2, the V gene TRBV4-3; D remains ambiguous. Trimming cost V 4 bases and J 1 base, with 10 bases left between them. There are 15 residues in the CDR3. Germline V lookup: CDR1 LGHNA, CDR2 YSLEER. The CDR3 is CASSREMGNTGELFF. In DNA form, the CDR3 reads TGCGCCAGCAGCCGAGAGATGGGGAACACCGGGGAGCTGTTTTTT.

Comment on this clone: A much larger clone lies a single base off, so this may be a read error. This chain connects TRBV5-1 to TRBJ2-7; 7 nucleotides match TRBD1. The CDR3 has 14 amino acids. Losses at the gene ends were 0 bases for V and 4 bases for J; bases not matched to a gene: 4. Germline CDR1 SGHRS, CDR2 YFSETQ. CDR3: CASSLGVQGYEQYF. The CDR3 coding sequence is TGCGCCAGCAGCTTGGGGGTACAGGGGTACGAGCAGTACTTC.

This clone was counted many times. V usage is TRBV27 and J usage is TRBJ2-7; the D is unclear. Germline-derived CDR1 and CDR2 are MNHEY and SMNVEV (reference sequence). This CDR3 is built from 17 residues. Trimming pared 0 bases from V and 3 bases from J, leaving 18 bases between. The DNA for the CDR3 is TGTGCCAGCAGTTTATCGACGGTGAGATTAGAACGCTACGAGCAGTACTTC. It encodes CASSLSTVRLERYEQYF.

In DNA form, the CDR3 reads TGTGCCAGCAGCTTTAGCGGGAGCCACGAGCAGTACTTC. Its protein product is CASSFSGSHEQYF. This chain joins TRBV7-8 and TRBJ2-7; the match to TRBD2 covers 9 bases. Losses at the gene ends were 3 bases for V and 5 bases for J; bases not matched to a gene: 2. The CDR3 is 13 residues long. The germline gives CDR1 SGHVS, CDR2 FQNEAQ.

The chain carries TRBV6-1 and TRBJ2-1; the D is unclear. V was pared by 5 bases and J by 0 bases, with 11 bases between. The CDR3 has 15 residues. Germline V CDR1 and CDR2: MNHNS, SASEGT. The CDR3 protein is CASSKDRTSYNEQFF. CDR3 DNA: TGTGCCAGCAGTAAAGATCGGACCTCCTACAATGAGCAGTTCTTC.

This clone was detected a few times. The gene calls are TRBV30 and TRBJ2-3; tentatively, D is TRBD1 or TRBD2 (6 bases each). Germline lookup yields CDR1 GTSNPN and CDR2 SVGIG (reference sequence). CDR3 length: 17 amino acids. V was trimmed by 0 bases and J by 0 bases, leaving 16 bases between them. The CDR3 DNA reads as TGTGCCTGGAGTGTACGGGGGCCCTACTCTAGCACAGATACGCAGTATTTT. Its protein product is CAWSVRGPYSSTDTQYF.

The rearrangement uses TRBV10-3 and TRBJ2-7; 10 bases align to TRBD2. With 4 bases clipped from V and 1 base from J, the junction kept 1 base outside the gene matches. CDR3 length: 14 residues. CDR1 ENHRY and CDR2 SYGVKD come from the germline V gene. The CDR3 DNA is TGTGCCATCAGTGGAGCGGGAGGGTCCTACGAGCAGTACTTC. This codes for CAISGAGGSYEQYF.

This sequence joins TRBV15 and TRBJ1-2, with 8 nucleotides matching TRBD1. Germline V lookup: CDR1 LNHNV, CDR2 YYDKDF (reference sequence). The length of the CDR3 is 16 residues. With V trimmed by 0 bases and J by 8 bases, 11 bases remained unmatched. CDR3 in amino acids: CATSRDFGQGSQGYTF. The CDR3 region has the DNA TGTGCCACCAGCAGAGATTTCGGACAGGGCTCTCAGGGCTACACCTTC.

V gene TRBV19 combines with J gene TRBJ2-7, with TRBD1 as a possible D gene (5 bases). CDR1 LNHDA and CDR2 SQIVND come from the germline V gene (reference sequence). The V end lost 0 bases, the J end lost 5 bases, and 14 bases lay between the germline ends. The CDR3 sequence is 15 residues long. Written as DNA, the CDR3 is TGTGCCAGTAGTATAGATCTGCGCAGGGCCGACGAGCAGTACTTC. Amino acid sequence: CASSIDLRRADEQYF.

V and J are TRBV5-1 and TRBJ2-3; no firm D call. Germline V gene data show CDR1 as SGHRS and CDR2 as YFSETQ. Trimming cost V 1 base and J 0 bases, with 9 bases left between them. The CDR3 runs to 15 residues. The CDR3 protein is CASSLQVTSTDTQYF. The CDR3 DNA sequence: TGCGCCAGCAGCTTGCAGGTCACTAGCACAGATACGCAGTATTTT.